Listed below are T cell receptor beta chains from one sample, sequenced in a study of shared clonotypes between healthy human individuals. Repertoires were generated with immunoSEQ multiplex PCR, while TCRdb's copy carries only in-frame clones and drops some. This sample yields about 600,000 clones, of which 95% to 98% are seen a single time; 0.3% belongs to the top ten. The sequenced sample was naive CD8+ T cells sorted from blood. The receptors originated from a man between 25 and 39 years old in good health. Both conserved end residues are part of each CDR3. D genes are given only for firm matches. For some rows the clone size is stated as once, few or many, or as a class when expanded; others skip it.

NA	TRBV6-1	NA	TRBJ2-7	TGTGCCAGCAGTCAAGGAACAGGGGAGGGGCCATACGAGCAGTACTTC	CASSQGTGEGPYEQYF
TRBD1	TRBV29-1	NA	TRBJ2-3	TGCAGCGTTGTTCCAGGGGGCGTAACAGATACGCAGTATTTT	CSVVPGGVTDTQYF
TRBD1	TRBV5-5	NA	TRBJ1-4	TGTGCCAGCAGTTCGACAGGGTGGGATGAAAAACTGTTTTTT	CASSSTGWDEKLFF
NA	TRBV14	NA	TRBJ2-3	TGTGCCAGCAGCCAAGCAGGGCCAGATACGCAGTATTTT	CASSQAGPDTQYF
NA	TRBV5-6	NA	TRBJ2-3	TGTGCCAGCAGCTTGACAGAGAGCCGGGGTACGCAGTATTTT	CASSLTESRGTQYF
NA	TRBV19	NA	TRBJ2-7	TGTGCCAGTAGTACCGCCTGGGTGAGGGAAAGCTCCTACGAGCAGTACTTC	CASSTAWVRESSYEQYF
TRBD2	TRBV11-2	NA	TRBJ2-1	TGTGCCAGCAGACCGGGAGCGGGAGTCTACAATGAGCAGTTCTTC	CASRPGAGVYNEQFF
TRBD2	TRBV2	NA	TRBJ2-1	TGTGCCAGCAGTGCCGGGACTAGCGCTTTCAATGAGCAGTTCTTC	CASSAGTSAFNEQFF
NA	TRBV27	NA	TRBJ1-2	TGTGCCAGCAGTTTATCCCCCAGGGGAGGGTATGGCTACACCTTC	CASSLSPRGGYGYTF
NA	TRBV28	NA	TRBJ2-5	TGTGCCAGCATCCAAACAGGGTTGGAGCGAGAGACCCAGTACTTC	CASIQTGLERETQYF
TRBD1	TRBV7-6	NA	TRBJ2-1	TGTGCCAGCAGCTCGGACAGGGGGAGCTCCTACAATGAGCAGTTCTTC	CASSSDRGSSYNEQFF
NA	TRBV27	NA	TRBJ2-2	TGTGCCAGCAGTTTATGGGGGGGGGCAACCGGGGAGCTGTTTTTT	CASSLWGGATGELFF
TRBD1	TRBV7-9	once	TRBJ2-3	TGTGCCAGCAGCTGGCAACCGGGACAGGGGGGAGATACGCAGTATTTT	CASSWQPGQGGDTQYF
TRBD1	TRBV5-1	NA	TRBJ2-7	TGCGCCAGCAGCCTATACGGGACAGGGGGCAGGGAGCAGTACTTC	CASSLYGTGGREQYF
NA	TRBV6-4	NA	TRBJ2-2	TGTGCCAGCAGTGACTTCGGGTCCACCGGGGAGCTGTTTTTT	CASSDFGSTGELFF
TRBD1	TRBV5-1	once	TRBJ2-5	TGCGCCAGCAGCTACCGGGACAGGGGGCGAGAGACCCAGTACTTC	CASSYRDRGRETQYF
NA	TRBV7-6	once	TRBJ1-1	TGTGCCAGCAGCTTAGCGGGATTTCAGGGGACTGAAGCTTTCTTT	CASSLAGFQGTEAFF
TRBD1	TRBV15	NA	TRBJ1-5	TGTGCCACCAGCAGAGATAAAGGGGGCGTTCAGCCCCAGCATTTT	CATSRDKGGVQPQHF
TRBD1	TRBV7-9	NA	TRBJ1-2	TGTGCCAGCAGCTCGCCCGGGACAGTGCTTATAAATGGCTACACCTTC	CASSSPGTVLINGYTF
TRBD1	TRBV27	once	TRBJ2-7	TGTGCCAGCCTGGGACAGGGAAATCAAGAGCAGTACTTC	CASLGQGNQEQYF
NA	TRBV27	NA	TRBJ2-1	TGTGCCAGCAGTTTCGTCGGGGCGAGCTCCTACAATGAGCAGTTCTTC	CASSFVGASSYNEQFF
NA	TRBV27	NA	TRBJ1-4	TGTGCCAGCAGTTCGAGGGACGAGGGTGAAAAACTGTTTTTT	CASSSRDEGEKLFF
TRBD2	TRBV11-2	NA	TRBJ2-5	TGTGCCAGCAGCTTAGCCCGGGAGGGGAGGGGGGAGACCCAGTACTTC	CASSLAREGRGETQYF
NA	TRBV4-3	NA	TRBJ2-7	TGCGCCAGCAGCGGATCGAGAGGGGCCTACGAGCAGTACTTC	CASSGSRGAYEQYF
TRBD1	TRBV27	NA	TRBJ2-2	TGTGCCAGCAGTAGGGCCGGGACAGGGAGGATCGGGGAGCTGTTTTTT	CASSRAGTGRIGELFF
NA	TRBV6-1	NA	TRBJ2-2	TGTGCCAGCCGTGGCGGGGAGCTGTTTTTT	CASRGGELFF
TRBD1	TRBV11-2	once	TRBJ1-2	TGTGCCAGCATCAAAGGGTATACAGGGGGCCCGGATGGCTACACCTTC	CASIKGYTGGPDGYTF
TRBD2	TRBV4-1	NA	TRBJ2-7	TGCGCCAGCAGCCCCACGGGACTAGTCTACGAGCAGTACTTC	CASSPTGLVYEQYF
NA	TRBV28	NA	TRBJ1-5	TGTGCCAGCAGTGTGGCAGGTGCGGGTCGGCCCCAGCATTTT	CASSVAGAGRPQHF
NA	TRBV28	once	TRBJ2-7	TGTGCCAGCAGTTTGCGGAACTCCTACGAGCAGTACTTC	CASSLRNSYEQYF
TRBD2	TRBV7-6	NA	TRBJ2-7	TGTGCCAGCAGCTTAGGCGGGGGGGCTGTTGGCTACGAGCAGTACTTC	CASSLGGGAVGYEQYF
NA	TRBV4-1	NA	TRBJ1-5	TGCGCCAGCAGCCTGGGGACATATAGCAATCAGCCCCAGCATTTT	CASSLGTYSNQPQHF
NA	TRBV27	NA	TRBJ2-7	TGTGCCAGCAGTATTTCCCGAAGCTCCTACGAGCAGTACTTC	CASSISRSSYEQYF
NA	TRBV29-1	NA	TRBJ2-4	TGCAGCGCTCGGACAGCGATAAACATTCAGTACTTC	CSARTAINIQYF
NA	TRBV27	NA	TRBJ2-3	TGTGCCAGCAGTTTAATTGGACCAGATACGCAGTATTTT	CASSLIGPDTQYF
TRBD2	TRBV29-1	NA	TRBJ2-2	TGCAGCTCCAAAGGGGCTAGCGGGACCGGGGAGCTGTTTTTT	CSSKGASGTGELFF
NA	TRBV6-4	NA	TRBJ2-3	TGTGCCAGCAGTGACTCCAACAGGGTGGCAGATACGCAGTATTTT	CASSDSNRVADTQYF
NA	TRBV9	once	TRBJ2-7	TGTGCCAGCAGCGTAGGAGGAGGGACCCACGAGCAGTACTTC	CASSVGGGTHEQYF
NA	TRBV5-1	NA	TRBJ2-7	TGCGCCAGCAGCTTGGACGTGGGAATTTACGAGCAGTACTTC	CASSLDVGIYEQYF
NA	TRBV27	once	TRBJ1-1	TGTGCCAGCAGTTTTATAGCGGCCTTGAACACTGAAGCTTTCTTT	CASSFIAALNTEAFF
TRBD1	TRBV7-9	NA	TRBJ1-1	TGTGCCAGCAGCGAGGGACAGGGACCACCGTTTGAAGCTTTCTTT	CASSEGQGPPFEAFF
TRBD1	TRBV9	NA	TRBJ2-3	TGTGCCAGCAGCCATTGGGACAGGACTCGGGATACGCAGTATTTT	CASSHWDRTRDTQYF
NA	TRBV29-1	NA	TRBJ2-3	TGCAGCGTTGAAGATCCAAGTGCAGTGACCTCCACAGATACGCAGTATTTT	CSVEDPSAVTSTDTQYF
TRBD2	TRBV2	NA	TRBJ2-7	TGTGCCAGCAGTTCAACTAGCGGGTACGAGCAGTACTTC	CASSSTSGYEQYF
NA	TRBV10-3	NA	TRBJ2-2	TGTGCCATCACCAGTTCAGGGGGACTGCGCACCGGGGAGCTGTTTTTT	CAITSSGGLRTGELFF
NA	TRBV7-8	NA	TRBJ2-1	TGTGCCAGCGTCGGGACCTACAATGAGCAGTTCTTC	CASVGTYNEQFF
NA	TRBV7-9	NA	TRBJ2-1	TGTGCCAGCAGCTTAGCCGACCATATTGTATCCTACAATGAGCAGTTCTTC	CASSLADHIVSYNEQFF
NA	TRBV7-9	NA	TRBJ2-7	TGTGCCAGCAAACCATCACACGACGAGCAGTACTTC	CASKPSHDEQYF
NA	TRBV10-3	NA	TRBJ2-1	TGTGCCATCAGTGAGAAGCCAGACTCCTACAATGAGCAGTTCTTC	CAISEKPDSYNEQFF
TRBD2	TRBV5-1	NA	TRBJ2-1	TGCGCCAGCAGCTTGGTTGGGACTAGCGGGAGTAAAAATGAGCAGTTCTTC	CASSLVGTSGSKNEQFF
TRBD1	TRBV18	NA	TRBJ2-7	TGTGCCAGCTCACCTACCGGGACAGACTACGAGCAGTACTTC	CASSPTGTDYEQYF
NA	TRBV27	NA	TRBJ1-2	TGTGCCAGCAGTTTCAGCCGCTTCTATGGCTACACCTTC	CASSFSRFYGYTF